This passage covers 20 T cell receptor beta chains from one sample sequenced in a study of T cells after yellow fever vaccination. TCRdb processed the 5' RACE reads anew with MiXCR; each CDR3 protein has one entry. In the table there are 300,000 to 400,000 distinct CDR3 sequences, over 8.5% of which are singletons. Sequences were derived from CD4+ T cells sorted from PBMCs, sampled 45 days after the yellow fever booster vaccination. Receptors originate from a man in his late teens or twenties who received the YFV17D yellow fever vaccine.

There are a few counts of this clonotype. CDR3 bases: TGCGCCAGCTCCTCAAGGGCCTCAGGGGCTGGTGAGACCCAGTACTTC. Translating gives CASSSRASGAGETQYF. The chain employs TRBV5-1 and TRBJ2-5; a possible D gene is TRBD1 (6 bases). Germline-derived CDR1 and CDR2 are SGHRS and YFSETQ. V was clipped by 7 bases and J by 5 bases, with 24 bases between them. CDR3 length: 16 residues.

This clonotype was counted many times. In DNA form, the CDR3 reads TGTGCCAGCAGTCGTACGGGGGTTGGCTACGAGCAGTACGTC. It specifies CASSRTGVGYEQYV. V is TRBV6-2 or TRBV6-3 and J is TRBJ2-7; maybe TRBD2 (6 bases). The V end lost 5 bases, the J end lost 3 bases, and 14 bases lay between the germline ends. There are 14 residues in the CDR3. In germline, CDR1 is MNHEY, CDR2 SVGEGT.

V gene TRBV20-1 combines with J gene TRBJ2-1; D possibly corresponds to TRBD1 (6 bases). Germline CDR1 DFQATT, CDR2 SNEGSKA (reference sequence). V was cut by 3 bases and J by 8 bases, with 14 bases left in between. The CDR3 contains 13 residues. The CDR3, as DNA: TGCAGTGCTAGCGGGACACCCGGGGATGAGCAGTTCTTC. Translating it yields CSASGTPGDEQFF.

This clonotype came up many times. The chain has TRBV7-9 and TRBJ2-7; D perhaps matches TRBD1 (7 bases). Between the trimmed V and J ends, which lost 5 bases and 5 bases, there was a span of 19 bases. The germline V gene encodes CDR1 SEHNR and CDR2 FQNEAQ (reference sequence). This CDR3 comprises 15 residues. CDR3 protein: CASSQGGRMGHEQYF. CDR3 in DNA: TGTGCCAGCAGCCAGGGGGGCAGGATGGGCCACGAGCAGTACTTC.

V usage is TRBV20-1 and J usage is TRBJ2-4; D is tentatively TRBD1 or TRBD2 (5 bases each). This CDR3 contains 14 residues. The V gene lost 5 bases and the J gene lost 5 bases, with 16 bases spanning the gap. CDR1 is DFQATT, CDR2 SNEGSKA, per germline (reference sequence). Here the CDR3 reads CSAFRPGRENIQYF. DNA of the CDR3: TGCAGTGCTTTCAGACCGGGACGAGAAAACATTCAGTACTTC.

CDR3 protein: CSAHSFSGLDEQFF. The CDR3 region has the DNA TGCAGTGCTCACTCTTTTTCAGGCCTTGATGAGCAGTTCTTC. This chain connects TRBV20-1 to TRBJ2-1; D is unresolved. Germline V lookup: CDR1 DFQATT, CDR2 SNEGSKA (reference sequence). V dropped 5 bases and J dropped 8 bases, with 19 bases sitting between them. The CDR3 contains 14 residues.

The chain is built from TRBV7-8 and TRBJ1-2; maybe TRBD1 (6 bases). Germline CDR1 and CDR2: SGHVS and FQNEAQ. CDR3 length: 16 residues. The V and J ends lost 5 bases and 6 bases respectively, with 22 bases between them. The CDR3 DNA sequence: TGTGCCAGCAGCCCCCGAACCAAACAGGGACGTCATGGCTACACCTTC. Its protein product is CASSPRTKQGRHGYTF.

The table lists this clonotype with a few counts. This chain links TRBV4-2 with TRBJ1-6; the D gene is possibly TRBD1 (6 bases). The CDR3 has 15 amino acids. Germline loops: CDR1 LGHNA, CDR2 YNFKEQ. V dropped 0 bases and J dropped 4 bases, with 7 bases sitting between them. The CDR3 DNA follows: TGTGCCAGCAGCCAAGACAGGGGTTATAATTCACCCCTCCACTTT. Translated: CASSQDRGYNSPLHF.

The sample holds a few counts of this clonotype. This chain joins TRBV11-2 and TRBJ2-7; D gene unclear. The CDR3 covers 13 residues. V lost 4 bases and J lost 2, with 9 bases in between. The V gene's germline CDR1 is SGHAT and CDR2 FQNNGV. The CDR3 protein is CASSSQKTYEQYF. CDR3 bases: TGTGCCAGCAGCTCTCAGAAAACCTACGAGCAGTACTTC.

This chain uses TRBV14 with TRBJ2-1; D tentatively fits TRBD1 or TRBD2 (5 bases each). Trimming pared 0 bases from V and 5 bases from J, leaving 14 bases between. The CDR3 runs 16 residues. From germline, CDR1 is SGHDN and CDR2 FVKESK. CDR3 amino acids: CASSQEYWGTDNEQFF. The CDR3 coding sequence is TGTGCCAGCAGCCAAGAATATTGGGGGACCGACAATGAGCAGTTCTTC.

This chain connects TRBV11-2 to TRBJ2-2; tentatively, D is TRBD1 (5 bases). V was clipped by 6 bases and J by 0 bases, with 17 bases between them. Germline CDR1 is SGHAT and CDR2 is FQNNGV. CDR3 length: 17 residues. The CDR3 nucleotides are TGTGCCAGCAGTAAGATGTGGGGCAGGACGAACACCGGGGAGCTGTTTTTT. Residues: CASSKMWGRTNTGELFF.

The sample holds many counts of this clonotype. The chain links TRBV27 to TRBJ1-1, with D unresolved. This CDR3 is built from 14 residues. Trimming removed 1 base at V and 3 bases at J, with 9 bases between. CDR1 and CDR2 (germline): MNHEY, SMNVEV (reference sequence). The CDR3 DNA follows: TGTGCCAGCAGTTTATTTGGCAGCGACACTGAAGCTTTCTTT. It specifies CASSLFGSDTEAFF.

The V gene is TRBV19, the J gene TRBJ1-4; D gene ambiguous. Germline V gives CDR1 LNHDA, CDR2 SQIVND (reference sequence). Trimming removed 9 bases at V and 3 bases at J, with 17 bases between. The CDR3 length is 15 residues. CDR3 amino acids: CASSGRWLANEKLFF. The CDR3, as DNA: TGTGCCAGCTCTGGCAGATGGCTAGCTAATGAAAAACTGTTTTTT.

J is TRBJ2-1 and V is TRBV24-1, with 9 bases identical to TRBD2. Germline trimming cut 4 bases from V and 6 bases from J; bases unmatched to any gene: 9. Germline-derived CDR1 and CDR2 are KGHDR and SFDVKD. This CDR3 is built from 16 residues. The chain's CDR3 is CATSDPRRGGRNEQFF. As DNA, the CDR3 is TGTGCCACCAGTGACCCACGGCGGGGGGGCCGCAATGAGCAGTTCTTC.

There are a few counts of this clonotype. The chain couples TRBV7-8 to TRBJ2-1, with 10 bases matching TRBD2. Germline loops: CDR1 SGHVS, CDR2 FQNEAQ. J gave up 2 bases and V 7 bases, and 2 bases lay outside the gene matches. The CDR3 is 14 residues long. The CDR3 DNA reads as TGTGCCAGCACTAGCGGGAGAACCTACAATGAGCAGTTCTTC. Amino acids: CASTSGRTYNEQFF. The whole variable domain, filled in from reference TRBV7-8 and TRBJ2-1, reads GAGVSQSPRYKVAKRGQDVALRCDPISGHVSLFWYQQALGQGPEFLTYFQNEAQLDKSGLPSDRFFAERPEGSVSTLKIQRTQQEDSAVYLCASTSGRTYNEQFFGPGTRLTVL.

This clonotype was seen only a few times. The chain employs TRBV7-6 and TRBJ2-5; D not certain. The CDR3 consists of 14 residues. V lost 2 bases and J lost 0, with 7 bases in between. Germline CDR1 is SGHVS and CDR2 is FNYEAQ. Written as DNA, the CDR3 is TGTGCCAGCAGCTTAACAGTTAACCAAGAGACCCAGTACTTC. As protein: CASSLTVNQETQYF.

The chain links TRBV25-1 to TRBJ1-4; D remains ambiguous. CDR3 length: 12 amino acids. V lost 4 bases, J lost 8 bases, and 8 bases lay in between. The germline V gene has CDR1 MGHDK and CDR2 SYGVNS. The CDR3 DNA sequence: TGTGCCAGCAGTGCCGTAGGGGAAAAACTGTTTTTT. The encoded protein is CASSAVGEKLFF.

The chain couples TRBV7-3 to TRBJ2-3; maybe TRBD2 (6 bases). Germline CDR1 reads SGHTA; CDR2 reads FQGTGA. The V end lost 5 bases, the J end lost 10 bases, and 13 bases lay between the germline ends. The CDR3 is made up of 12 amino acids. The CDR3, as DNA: TGTGCCAGCAGCCCCTCGGGGGAAGCGCAGTATTTT. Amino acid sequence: CASSPSGEAQYF.

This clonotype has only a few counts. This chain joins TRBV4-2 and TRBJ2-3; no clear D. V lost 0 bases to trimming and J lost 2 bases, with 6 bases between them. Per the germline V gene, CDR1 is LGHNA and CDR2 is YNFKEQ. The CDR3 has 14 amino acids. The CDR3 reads CASSQDSPTDTQYF. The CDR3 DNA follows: TGTGCCAGCAGCCAAGACAGCCCCACAGATACGCAGTATTTT.

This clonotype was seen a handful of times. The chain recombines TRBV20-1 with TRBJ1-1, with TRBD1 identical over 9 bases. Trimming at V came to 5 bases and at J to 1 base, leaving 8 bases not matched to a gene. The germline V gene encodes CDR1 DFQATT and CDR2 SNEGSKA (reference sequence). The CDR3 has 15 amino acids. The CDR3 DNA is TGCAGTGCTCCTACAGGGGGCCCTTGGAACACTGAAGCTTTCTTT. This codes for CSAPTGGPWNTEAFF.